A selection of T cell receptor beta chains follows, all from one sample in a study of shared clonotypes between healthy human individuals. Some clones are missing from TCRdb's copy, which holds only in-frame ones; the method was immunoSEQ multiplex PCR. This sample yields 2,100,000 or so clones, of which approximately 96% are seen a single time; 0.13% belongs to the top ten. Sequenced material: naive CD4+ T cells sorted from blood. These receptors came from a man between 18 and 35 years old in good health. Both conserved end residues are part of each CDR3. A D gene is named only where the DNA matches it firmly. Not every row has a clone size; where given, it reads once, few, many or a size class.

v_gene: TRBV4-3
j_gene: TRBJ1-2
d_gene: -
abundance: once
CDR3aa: CASSQEYGRSYGYTF
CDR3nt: TGCGCCAGCAGCCAAGAATACGGCCGGTCCTATGGCTACACCTTC

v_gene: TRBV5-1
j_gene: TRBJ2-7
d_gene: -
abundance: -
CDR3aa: CASSSNAEEQYF
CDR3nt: TGCGCCAGCAGCTCCAACGCTGAGGAGCAGTACTTC

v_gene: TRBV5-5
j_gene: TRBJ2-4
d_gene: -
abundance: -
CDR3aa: CASSWGPGGTKNIQYF
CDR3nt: TGTGCCAGCAGCTGGGGGCCCGGGGGCACGAAAAACATTCAGTACTTC

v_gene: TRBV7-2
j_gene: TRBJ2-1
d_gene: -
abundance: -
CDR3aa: CASSLAPQGGGNEQFF
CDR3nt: TGTGCCAGCAGCTTAGCCCCACAGGGAGGGGGGAATGAGCAGTTCTTC

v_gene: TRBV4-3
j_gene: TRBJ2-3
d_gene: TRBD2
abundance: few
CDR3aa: CASSQDGGRVTDTQYF
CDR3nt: TGCGCCAGCAGCCAAGACGGCGGGAGAGTCACAGATACGCAGTATTTT

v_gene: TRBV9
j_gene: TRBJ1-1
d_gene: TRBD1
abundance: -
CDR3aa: CASSGTGLNTEAFF
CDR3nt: TGTGCCAGCAGCGGGACAGGGCTGAACACTGAAGCTTTCTTT

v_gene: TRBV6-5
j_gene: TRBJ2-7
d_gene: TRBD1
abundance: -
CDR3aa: CASSRTGGDEQYF
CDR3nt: TGTGCCAGCAGTAGGACAGGGGGGGACGAGCAGTACTTC

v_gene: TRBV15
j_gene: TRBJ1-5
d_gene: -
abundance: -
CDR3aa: CATSRERQYSAQHF
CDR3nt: TGTGCCACCAGCAGGGAAAGACAGTACTCAGCCCAGCATTTT

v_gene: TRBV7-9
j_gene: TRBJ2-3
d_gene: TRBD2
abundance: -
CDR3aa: CASSLAGGSTDTQYF
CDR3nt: TGTGCCAGCAGCTTGGCGGGGGGGAGCACAGATACGCAGTATTTT

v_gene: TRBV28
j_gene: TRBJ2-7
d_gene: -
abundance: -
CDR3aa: CAGGTLPYEQYF
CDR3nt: TGTGCCGGAGGGACGCTTCCCTACGAGCAGTACTTC

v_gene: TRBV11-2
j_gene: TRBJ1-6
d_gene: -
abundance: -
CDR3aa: CASSLEGSSYNSPLHF
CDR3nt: TGTGCCAGCAGCTTAGAGGGGAGCTCCTATAATTCACCCCTCCACTTT

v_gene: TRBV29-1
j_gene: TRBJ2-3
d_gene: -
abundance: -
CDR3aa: CSAPGPTTDTQYF
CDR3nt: TGCAGCGCCCCGGGACCGACCACAGATACGCAGTATTTT

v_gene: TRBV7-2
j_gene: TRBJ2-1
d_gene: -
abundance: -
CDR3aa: CASSLPLVNDEQFF
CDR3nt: TGTGCCAGCAGCTTACCCCTAGTAAATGATGAGCAGTTCTTC

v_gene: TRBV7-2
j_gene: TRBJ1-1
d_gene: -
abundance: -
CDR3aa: CASSLTGLGTEAFF
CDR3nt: TGTGCCAGCAGCTTAACCGGGTTGGGAACTGAAGCTTTCTTT

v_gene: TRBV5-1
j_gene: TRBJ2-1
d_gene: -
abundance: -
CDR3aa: CASSLGDFLGNEQFF
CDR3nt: TGCGCCAGCAGCTTGGGGGATTTCCTGGGGAATGAGCAGTTCTTC

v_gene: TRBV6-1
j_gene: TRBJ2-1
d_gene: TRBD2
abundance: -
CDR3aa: CASSVSGTSGYNEQFF
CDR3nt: TGTGCCAGCAGTGTTTCCGGGACTAGCGGATACAATGAGCAGTTCTTC

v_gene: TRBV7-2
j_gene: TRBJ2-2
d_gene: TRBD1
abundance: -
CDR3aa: CASRPGTGLFTGELFF
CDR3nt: TGTGCCAGCAGACCCGGGACAGGGCTATTCACCGGGGAGCTGTTTTTT

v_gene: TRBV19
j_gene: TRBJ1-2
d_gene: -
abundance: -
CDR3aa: CASIENPGANYGYTF
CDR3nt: TGTGCCAGTATCGAGAATCCGGGAGCTAACTATGGCTACACCTTC

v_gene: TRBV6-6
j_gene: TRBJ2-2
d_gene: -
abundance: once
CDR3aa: CASSPPGQLPGELFF
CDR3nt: TGTGCCAGCAGCCCCCCGGGACAACTCCCCGGGGAGCTGTTTTTT

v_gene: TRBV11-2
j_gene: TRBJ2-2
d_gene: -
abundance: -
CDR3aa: CASSRPASGNTGELFF
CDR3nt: TGTGCCAGCAGCCGGCCGGCAAGCGGGAACACCGGGGAGCTGTTTTTT

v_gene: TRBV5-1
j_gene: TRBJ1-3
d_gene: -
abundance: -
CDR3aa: CASRIDSYSGNTIYF
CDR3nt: TGCGCCAGCAGAATTGACAGCTACTCTGGAAACACCATATATTTT

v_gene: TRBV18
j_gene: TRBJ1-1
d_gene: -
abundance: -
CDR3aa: CASSPGVQAAPLNTEAFF
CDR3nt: TGTGCCAGCTCACCAGGAGTCCAGGCGGCACCACTGAACACTGAAGCTTTCTTT

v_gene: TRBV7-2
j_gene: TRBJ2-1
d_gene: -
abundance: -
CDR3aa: CASSTGYNEQFF
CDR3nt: TGTGCCAGCAGCACGGGGTACAATGAGCAGTTCTTC

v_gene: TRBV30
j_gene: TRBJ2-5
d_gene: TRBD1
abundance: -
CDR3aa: CAWSTQGWLLETQYF
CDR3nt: TGTGCCTGGAGTACACAGGGGTGGCTTCTGGAGACCCAGTACTTC

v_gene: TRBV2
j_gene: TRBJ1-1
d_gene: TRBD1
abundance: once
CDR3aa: CASRGQGDGTEAFF
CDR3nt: TGTGCCAGCAGAGGACAGGGGGACGGAACTGAAGCTTTCTTT

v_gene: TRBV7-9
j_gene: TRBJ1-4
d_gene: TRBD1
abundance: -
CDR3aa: CARDRGFREKLFF
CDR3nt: TGTGCCAGGGACAGGGGTTTTCGTGAAAAACTGTTTTTT

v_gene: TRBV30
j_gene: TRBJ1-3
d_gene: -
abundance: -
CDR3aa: CAWSAGSGNTIYF
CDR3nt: TGTGCCTGGAGTGCTGGGTCCGGAAACACCATATATTTT

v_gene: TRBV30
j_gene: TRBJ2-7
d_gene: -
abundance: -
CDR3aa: CAWSVFSSWGTRSSYEQYF
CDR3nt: TGTGCCTGGAGTGTATTTTCGTCATGGGGGACGCGTAGCTCCTACGAGCAGTACTTC

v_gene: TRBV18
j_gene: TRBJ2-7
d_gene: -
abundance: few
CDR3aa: CASSPPAGYEQYF
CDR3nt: TGTGCCAGCTCACCACCGGCAGGCTACGAGCAGTACTTC

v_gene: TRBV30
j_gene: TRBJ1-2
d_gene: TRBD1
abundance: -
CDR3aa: CAWSFGQGWIEYGYTF
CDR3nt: TGTGCCTGGAGTTTCGGACAGGGTTGGATTGAGTATGGCTACACCTTC

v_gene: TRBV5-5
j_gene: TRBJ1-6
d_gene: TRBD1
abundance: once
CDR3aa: CASSLATGGNSPLHF
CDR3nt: TGTGCCAGCAGCTTGGCAACAGGGGGGAATTCACCCCTCCACTTT

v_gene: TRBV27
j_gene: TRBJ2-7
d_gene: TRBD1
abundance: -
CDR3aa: CASSPPPGQGVREQYF
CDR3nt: TGTGCCAGCAGTCCACCCCCGGGACAGGGGGTGCGGGAGCAGTACTTC

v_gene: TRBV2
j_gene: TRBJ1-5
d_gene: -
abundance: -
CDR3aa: CASSELQDNQPQHF
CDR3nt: TGTGCCAGCAGTGAGCTGCAGGACAATCAGCCCCAGCATTTT

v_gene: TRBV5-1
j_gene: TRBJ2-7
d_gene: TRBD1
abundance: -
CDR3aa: CASNRDSNSYEQYF
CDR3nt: TGCGCCAGCAACCGGGACAGCAACTCCTACGAGCAGTACTTC

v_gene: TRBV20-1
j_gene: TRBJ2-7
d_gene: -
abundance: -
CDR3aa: CSARMEYEQYF
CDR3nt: TGCAGTGCTAGGATGGAGTACGAGCAGTACTTC

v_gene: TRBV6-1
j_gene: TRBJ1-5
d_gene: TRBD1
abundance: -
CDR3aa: CASGQGFGPQHF
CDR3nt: TGTGCCAGCGGACAGGGGTTCGGTCCCCAGCATTTT

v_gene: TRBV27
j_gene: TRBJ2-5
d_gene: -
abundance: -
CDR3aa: CASSRNRQETQYF
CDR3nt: TGTGCCAGCAGTAGGAACAGACAAGAGACCCAGTACTTC

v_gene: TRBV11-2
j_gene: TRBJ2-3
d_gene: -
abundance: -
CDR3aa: CASSLFESTDTQYF
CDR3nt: TGTGCCAGCAGCTTATTCGAGAGCACAGATACGCAGTATTTT

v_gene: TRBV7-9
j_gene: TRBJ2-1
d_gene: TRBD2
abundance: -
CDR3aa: CASSLGGGRANEQFF
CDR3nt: TGTGCCAGCAGCTTAGGCGGCGGGAGGGCCAATGAGCAGTTCTTC

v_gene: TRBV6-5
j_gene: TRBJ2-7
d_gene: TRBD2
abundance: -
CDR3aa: CASRPGLAWGEQYF
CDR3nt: TGTGCCAGCAGACCGGGACTAGCGTGGGGCGAGCAGTACTTC

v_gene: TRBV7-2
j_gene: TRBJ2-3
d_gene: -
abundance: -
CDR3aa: CASSLERNTDTQYF
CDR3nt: TGTGCCAGCAGCTTGGAGCGGAACACAGATACGCAGTATTTT

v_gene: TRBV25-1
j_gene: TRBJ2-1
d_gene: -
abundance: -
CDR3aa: CASSEGWLSPSYYNEQFF
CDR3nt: TGTGCCAGCAGTGAAGGGTGGCTGTCGCCCAGCTACTACAATGAGCAGTTCTTC

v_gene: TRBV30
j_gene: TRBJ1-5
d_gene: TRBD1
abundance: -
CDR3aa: CAWSHRTGGDQPQHF
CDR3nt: TGTGCCTGGAGTCACAGGACAGGTGGGGATCAGCCCCAGCATTTT

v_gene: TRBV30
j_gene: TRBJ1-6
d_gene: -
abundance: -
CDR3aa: CAWRYRDNSPLHF
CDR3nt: TGTGCCTGGAGGTATAGGGACAATTCACCCCTCCACTTT

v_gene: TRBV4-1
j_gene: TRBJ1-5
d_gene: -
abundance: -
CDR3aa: CASSLTIAGADQPQHF
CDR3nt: TGCGCCAGCAGCCTAACAATAGCTGGCGCTGATCAGCCCCAGCATTTT

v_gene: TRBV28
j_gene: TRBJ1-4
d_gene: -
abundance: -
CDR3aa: CASSPDRGEKLFF
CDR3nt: TGTGCCAGCAGTCCGGACCGGGGTGAAAAACTGTTTTTT

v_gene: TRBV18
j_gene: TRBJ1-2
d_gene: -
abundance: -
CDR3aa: CASSPGRGGTYGYTF
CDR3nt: TGTGCCAGCTCCCCAGGAAGGGGGGGTACCTATGGCTACACCTTC

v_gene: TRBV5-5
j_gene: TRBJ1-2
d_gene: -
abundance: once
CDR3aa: CASSSARGRDDGYTF
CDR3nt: TGTGCCAGCAGCTCGGCGCGGGGGCGCGATGATGGCTACACCTTC

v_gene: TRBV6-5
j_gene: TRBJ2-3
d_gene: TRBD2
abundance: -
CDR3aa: CASSPGLAGGDTQYF
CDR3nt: TGTGCCAGCAGTCCAGGACTAGCGGGGGGAGATACGCAGTATTTT

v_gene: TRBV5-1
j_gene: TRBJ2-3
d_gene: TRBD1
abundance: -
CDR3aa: CASSRDRGPGDTQYF
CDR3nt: TGCGCCAGCAGCCGGGACAGGGGTCCGGGAGATACGCAGTATTTT

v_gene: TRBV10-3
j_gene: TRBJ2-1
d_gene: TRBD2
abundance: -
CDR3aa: CAISESSGSGSQNEQFF
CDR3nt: TGTGCCATCAGTGAGTCGAGTGGGAGCGGGAGTCAAAATGAGCAGTTCTTC

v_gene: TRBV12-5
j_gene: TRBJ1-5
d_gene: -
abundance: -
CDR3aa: CASGAPSSAQPQHF
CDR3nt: TGTGCTAGTGGTGCCCCATCATCGGCTCAGCCCCAGCATTTT

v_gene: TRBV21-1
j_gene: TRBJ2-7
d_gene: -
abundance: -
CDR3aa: CASSTSGRAHEQYF
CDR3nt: TGTGCCAGCTCCACTAGCGGGAGGGCCCACGAGCAGTACTTC

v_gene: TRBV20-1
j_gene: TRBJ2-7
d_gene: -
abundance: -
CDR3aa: CSATGSYEQYF
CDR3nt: TGCAGTGCTACCGGTAGCTACGAGCAGTACTTC

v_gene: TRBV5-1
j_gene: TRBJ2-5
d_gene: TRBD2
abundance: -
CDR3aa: CASSSLAGVTQETQYF
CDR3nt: TGCGCCAGCAGCTCGTTAGCGGGGGTGACTCAAGAGACCCAGTACTTC

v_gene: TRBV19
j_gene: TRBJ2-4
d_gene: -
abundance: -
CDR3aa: CASSKTGEGIQYF
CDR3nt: TGTGCCAGTAGTAAGACAGGGGAGGGCATTCAGTACTTC

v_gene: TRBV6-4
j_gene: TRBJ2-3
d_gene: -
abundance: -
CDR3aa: CATRGALADTQYF
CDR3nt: TGTGCCACTCGGGGGGCGCTGGCAGATACGCAGTATTTT